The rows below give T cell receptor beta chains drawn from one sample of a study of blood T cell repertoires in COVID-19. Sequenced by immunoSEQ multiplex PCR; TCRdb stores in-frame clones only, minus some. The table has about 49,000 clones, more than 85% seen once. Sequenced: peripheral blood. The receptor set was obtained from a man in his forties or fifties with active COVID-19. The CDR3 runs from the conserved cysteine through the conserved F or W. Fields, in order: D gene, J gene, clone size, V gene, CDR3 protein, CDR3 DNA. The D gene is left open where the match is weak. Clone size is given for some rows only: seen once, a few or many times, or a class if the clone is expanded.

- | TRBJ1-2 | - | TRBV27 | CASSTAPGGGLGYTF | TGTGCCAGCAGTACCGCACCCGGGGGGGGGTTGGGCTACACCTTC
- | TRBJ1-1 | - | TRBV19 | CASSPQSGSEAFF | TGTGCCAGTAGTCCCCAAAGTGGGAGCGAAGCTTTCTTT
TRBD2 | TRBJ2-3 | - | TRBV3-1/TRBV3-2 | CASNQVSGTSIRDTQYF | TGTGCCAGCAACCAAGTCTCCGGGACTAGCATTAGAGATACGCAGTATTTT
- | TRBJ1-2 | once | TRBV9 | CASSGTGGANSYGYTF | TGTGCCAGCAGCGGGACTGGGGGGGCAAATAGCTATGGCTACACCTTC
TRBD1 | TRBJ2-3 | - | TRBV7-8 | CASSLVRGRDTQYF | TGTGCCAGCAGCTTAGTCAGGGGGCGAGATACGCAGTATTTT
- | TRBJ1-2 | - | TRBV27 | CASSLSAPPGYGYTF | TGTGCCAGCAGTTTATCGGCCCCTCCGGGCTATGGCTACACCTTC
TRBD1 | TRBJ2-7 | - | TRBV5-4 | CASSPKSQGIYEQYF | TGTGCCAGCAGCCCGAAGTCACAGGGGATCTACGAGCAGTACTTC
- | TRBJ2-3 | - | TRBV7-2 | CASSLVARSTDTQYF | TGTGCCAGCAGCTTAGTGGCTAGGAGCACAGATACGCAGTATTTT
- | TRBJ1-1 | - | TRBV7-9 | CASSWGRGERYTEAFF | TGTGCCAGCAGCTGGGGGAGGGGGGAGAGGTACACTGAAGCTTTCTTT
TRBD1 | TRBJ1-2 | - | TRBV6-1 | CASSEAWTGGTDGYTF | TGTGCCAGCAGTGAAGCCTGGACAGGGGGGACGGATGGCTACACCTTC
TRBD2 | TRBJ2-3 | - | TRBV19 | CASSIHTGLAGVTDTQYF | TGTGCCAGTAGTATTCACACGGGACTAGCGGGAGTCACAGATACGCAGTATTTT
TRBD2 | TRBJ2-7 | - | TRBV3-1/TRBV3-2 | CASRGTSGTSEQYF | TGTGCCAGCCGCGGGACTAGCGGGACTAGCGAGCAGTACTTC
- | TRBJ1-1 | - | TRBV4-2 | CASSQTGGGWETEAFF | TGTGCCAGCAGCCAAACGGGGGGAGGGTGGGAAACTGAAGCTTTCTTT
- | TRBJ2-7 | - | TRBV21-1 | CASSTSSYEQYF | TGTGCCAGCAGCACGAGCTCCTACGAGCAGTACTTC
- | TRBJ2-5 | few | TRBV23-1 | CASSQQDEETQYF | TGCGCCAGCAGTCAACAGGATGAGGAGACCCAGTACTTC
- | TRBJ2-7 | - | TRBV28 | CASRSQGSYEQYF | TGTGCCAGCAGAAGTCAGGGCTCCTACGAGCAGTACTTC
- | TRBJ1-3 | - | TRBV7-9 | CASSSNRVGNTIYF | TGTGCCAGCAGCTCCAACAGGGTTGGAAACACCATATATTTT
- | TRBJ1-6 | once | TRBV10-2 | CASSSDDYNSPLHF | TGCGCCAGCAGCTCAGATGACTATAATTCACCCCTCCACTTT
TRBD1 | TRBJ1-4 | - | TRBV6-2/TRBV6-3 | CASSRQGTEKLFF | TGTGCCAGCAGCCGACAGGGGACTGAAAAACTGTTTTTT
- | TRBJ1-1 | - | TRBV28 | CASSLSGYKNTEAFF | TGTGCCAGCAGTTTATCGGGTTATAAGAACACTGAAGCTTTCTTT
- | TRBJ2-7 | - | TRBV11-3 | CASSLEGGSYEQYF | TGTGCCAGCAGCTTAGAAGGGGGTTCCTACGAGCAGTACTTC
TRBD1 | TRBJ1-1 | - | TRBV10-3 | CATGQGLTEAFF | TGTGCCACGGGACAGGGGTTGACTGAAGCTTTCTTT
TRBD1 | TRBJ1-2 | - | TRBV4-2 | CASSQRTGGSSNYGYTF | TGTGCCAGCAGCCAACGGACAGGGGGCTCGTCTAACTATGGCTACACCTTC
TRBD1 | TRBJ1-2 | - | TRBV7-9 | CASGGTGFDYGYTF | TGTGCCAGCGGGGGGACAGGGTTCGACTATGGCTACACCTTC
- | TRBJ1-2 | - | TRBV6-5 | CASRLTVTNNYGYTF | TGTGCCAGCCGACTGACAGTTACAAATAACTATGGCTACACCTTC
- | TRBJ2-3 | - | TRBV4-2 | CASSQALEIYTDTQYF | TGTGCCAGCAGCCAAGCGCTAGAGATATACACAGATACGCAGTATTTT
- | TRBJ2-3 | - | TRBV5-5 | CASSFVGGPTDTQYF | TGTGCCAGCAGCTTTGTCGGAGGCCCCACAGATACGCAGTATTTT
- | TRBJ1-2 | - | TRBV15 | CATWVRVGGGYTF | TGTGCCACATGGGTTCGGGTCGGCGGAGGCTACACCTTC
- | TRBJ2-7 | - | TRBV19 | CASSSSSYEQYF | TGTGCCAGTAGTAGCAGTTCCTACGAGCAGTACTTC
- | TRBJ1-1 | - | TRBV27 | CASSRTTTIEAFF | TGTGCCAGCAGTCGAACGACAACCATTGAAGCTTTCTTT
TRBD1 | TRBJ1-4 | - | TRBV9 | CASSVGRQGAGNEKLFF | TGTGCCAGCAGCGTAGGTAGACAGGGGGCCGGTAATGAAAAACTGTTTTTT